The present T cell receptor (beta chain) was sequenced within a study of T cell responses to AZD1222 COVID-19 vaccine (dated by TCRdb to 2020 to 2022). Describing the broader study: Because spike-specific TCR depth and breadth did not differ between the two schedules, AZD1222 recipients who got a second dose at roughly 4 weeks were pooled with those who got a second dose at roughly 12 weeks. TCR sequencing was performed for approximately 240 trial participants, of whom 200 to 220 were given two doses of AZD1222 and 26 were given two doses of MenACWY control vaccine. Trial participants were enrolled by age into 18-55, 56-69 and 70-plus year subgroups, with around 150, 28 and 57 TCR-sequenced participants respectively.

This clone was detected a few times. Its antigen target is currently unknown. Base-call qualities are not available, and no considerably larger clone is one nucleotide away. The germline V gene (reference sequence) supplies CDR1 LGHDT and CDR2 YNNKEL. V lost 3 bases and J lost 5 bases, and the count of bases not matched to a germline gene is 9. Including the terminal cysteine and phenylalanine, the CDR3 comprises 15 residues. Only the CDR3 DNA is retained, 45 bases long and in frame from the first base. Results the study describes overall, beyond this receptor: Because no day 14 peak-response samples were available, the repertoires could be characterized only after the peak T cell response. Nearly half of unique spike-specific TCRs reportedly recognized epitopes outside regions mutated in the B.1.351 and B.1.1.7 variants. Participants were mostly white British and included more females than males, and it was suggested by the authors that clonal diversity may have been underestimated. Conclusions about previously exposed vaccinees are limited, since just 6 or 7 AZD1222 recipients were seropositive for SARS-CoV-2 at baseline. CD4 TCRs associated with the vaccine covered the entire spike protein, and the dominant responses were in regions 160-218 and 743-854. The 56-69-year group was small, and its depth increase did not reach significance, likely because of low power. A significant rise in spike-specific TCR breadth and depth was observed after two AZD1222 doses relative to day 0 and relative to MenACWY recipients.

The CDR3 regions of human TCRbeta chains were analyzed by immunosequencing. Processing in the source paper ran as follows. Repertoire TCRs were checked for matches against a reference library of SARS-CoV-2-specific TCRs that had been generated using the MIRA antigen-specificity platform. Breadth meant the fraction of unique TCRs that were SARS-CoV-2-associated, whereas depth meant the fraction of total T cells that were SARS-CoV-2-associated. Each spike-specific TCR was assigned to its reactive spike region and to a CD4 or CD8 class using the MIRA data. Log10-transformed breadth and depth values were compared by one-way ANOVA with Sidak's multiple comparisons tests. TCRdb obtained this table from immuneACCESS and retained in-frame rearrangements with V and J assigned. These tables miss some clones; where compared with another copy, unresolved V genes account for less than half of the shortfall, and the remainder is unexplained. V, J and clone size reflect that table, while D and trimming were determined from the DNA. This sample is represented by over 85,000 clones; 70% to 90% of them were singletons. Approximately 3.5% of the sample is in the top ten clones.

Taken with the paper, the label for time point translates to: baseline before first vaccination. Samples from vaccinated people were obtained from the UK trials COV001 and COV002, which included a single-blind randomized controlled phase 2/3 trial of AZD1222 (ChAdOx1 nCoV-19) in healthy adults. For TCRbeta chain sequencing, PBMC samples from trial participants were taken at day 0 and at day 28 after the second dose. The sample consisted of peripheral blood, taken on day 0 of AZD1222 vaccination. The rearranged segments are TRBV3-1 (or the pseudogene TRBV3-2) and TRBJ1-2; TRBD1 matches 7 bases in the middle. The clonotype originates from an adult in good health. The CDR3 corresponds to CASSQRQGGGYGYTF. The DNA sequence reads TGTGCCAGCAGCCAGCGGCAGGGGGGAGGATATGGCTACACCTTC.